A single sample is the source of the 9 T cell receptor beta chains below, sequenced in a study of chemoradiotherapy in HPV16-positive cancers (dated by TCRdb to between 2021 and 2022). The library was obtained by the immunoSEQ multiplex PCR assay. In TCRdb, the immuneACCESS table is reduced to in-frame sequences with V and J assigned. These tables do not hold every clone; where another copy was compared, an unresolved V gene accounts for under half, and the others remain unexplained. This sample comprises about 20,000 clones, around four fifths of them detected only once. The biggest ten clones account for around 3.8% of the sample. The input for sequencing was blood, taken from a patient who underwent chemoradiotherapy. These receptor sequences come from a human donor with HPV-associated anogenital cancer.

The chain joins TRBV11-3 to TRBJ2-2, with 7 bases matching TRBD2. Germline V gene data show CDR1 as SGHNT and CDR2 as YENEEA. With 5 bases clipped from V and 4 bases from J, the junction kept 4 bases outside the gene matches. This CDR3 is built from 14 residues. In nucleotides, the CDR3 is TGTGCCAGCAGCCTCGGGAGGAGCACCGGGGAGCTGTTTTTT. Its translation: CASSLGRSTGELFF. The full variable domain, its missing parts supplied by reference TRBV11-3 and TRBJ2-2, is EAGVVQSPRYKIIEKKQPVAFWCNPISGHNTLYWYLQNLGQGPELLIRYENEEAVDDSQLPKDRFSAERLKGVDSTLKIQPAELGDSAVYLCASSLGRSTGELFFGEGSRLTVL.

The V call is TRBV18, the J call TRBJ1-3, with D possibly TRBD1 on 5 matching bases. The V and J ends lost 5 bases and 0 bases respectively, with 8 bases between them. Germline values: CDR1 KGHSH, CDR2 LQKENI. The CDR3 length is 14 residues. CDR3 nucleotide sequence: TGTGCCAGCTCAGCACAGGACTCTGGAAACACCATATATTTT. Encoded protein: CASSAQDSGNTIYF.

V gene TRBV11-3 combines with J gene TRBJ1-1, with 9 bases that match TRBD1. Trimming removed 3 bases from V and 4 bases from J; junction bases left unmatched: 3. Looked up from germline, CDR1 is SGHNT and CDR2 is YENEEA. The CDR3 sequence is 14 residues long. In DNA form, the CDR3 reads TGTGCCAGCAGCTTCACAGGGGGCGGCACTGAAGCTTTCTTT. This sequence encodes CASSFTGGGTEAFF.

The rearrangement uses TRBV28 and TRBJ1-6; D uncertain. The CDR3 consists of 12 residues. Trimming removed 1 base at V and 9 bases at J, with 4 bases between. The germline CDR1 and CDR2 sequences are MDHEN and SYDVKM. CDR3: CASSLLGSPLHF. The CDR3 DNA reads as TGTGCCAGCAGTTTATTGGGTTCACCCCTCCACTTT.

The chain employs TRBV10-3 and TRBJ1-1; D is uncertain. The CDR3 extends over 12 amino acids. Germline assignment: CDR1 ENHRY and CDR2 SYGVKD. Trimming removed 5 bases from V and 1 base from J, with 5 bases in between. Here the CDR3 DNA reads TGTGCCATCAGTCAGGAGAACACTGAAGCTTTCTTT. Its protein product is CAISQENTEAFF.

The chain joins TRBV28 to TRBJ2-7; D remains unclear. Trimming removed 4 bases at V and 1 base at J, with 5 bases between. CDR1 MDHEN and CDR2 SYDVKM come from the germline V gene. The CDR3 loop spans 12 amino acids. The CDR3 DNA reads as TGTGCCAGCAGTTGGCGGTCCTACGAGCAGTACTTC. Its protein is CASSWRSYEQYF.

The V gene is TRBV7-2, the J gene TRBJ2-1; tentatively, D is TRBD2 (7 bases). The germline V gene has CDR1 SGHTA and CDR2 FQGNSA. The CDR3 consists of 16 residues. The V and J ends lost 7 bases and 8 bases respectively, with 24 bases between them. CDR3 coding DNA: TGTGCCAGCATCCCCCCAGGGGAGGGGGTTAGGGATGAGCAGTTCTTC. Translated, it gives CASIPPGEGVRDEQFF. The complete variable domain, with remaining parts taken from reference TRBV7-2 and TRBJ2-1, reads GAGVSQSPSNKVTEKGKDVELRCDPISGHTALYWYRQSLGQGLEFLIYFQGNSAPDKSGLPSDRFSAERTGGSVSTLTIQRTQQEDSAVYLCASIPPGEGVRDEQFFGPGTRLTVL.

The V gene is TRBV6-6, the J gene TRBJ1-1, with 8 nucleotides matching TRBD1. Unmatched junction bases numbered 7, after V lost 1 base and J lost 3 bases. The CDR3 has 16 amino acids. Germline lookup yields CDR1 MNHNY and CDR2 SVGAGI (reference sequence). CDR3 in DNA: TGTGCCAGCAGTTACTTCCAGGGGGCCGGGGACACTGAAGCTTTCTTT. Translated: CASSYFQGAGDTEAFF.

The chain joins TRBV6-5 to TRBJ2-5, with 9 bases aligning to TRBD2. The germline gives CDR1 MNHEY, CDR2 SVGAGI. V was clipped by 2 bases and J by 5 bases; unmatched bases: 3. CDR3 length: 14 residues. The DNA of the CDR3 is TGTGCCAGCAGTTACGCGGGGGGGAGGGAGACCCAGTACTTC. It specifies CASSYAGGRETQYF.